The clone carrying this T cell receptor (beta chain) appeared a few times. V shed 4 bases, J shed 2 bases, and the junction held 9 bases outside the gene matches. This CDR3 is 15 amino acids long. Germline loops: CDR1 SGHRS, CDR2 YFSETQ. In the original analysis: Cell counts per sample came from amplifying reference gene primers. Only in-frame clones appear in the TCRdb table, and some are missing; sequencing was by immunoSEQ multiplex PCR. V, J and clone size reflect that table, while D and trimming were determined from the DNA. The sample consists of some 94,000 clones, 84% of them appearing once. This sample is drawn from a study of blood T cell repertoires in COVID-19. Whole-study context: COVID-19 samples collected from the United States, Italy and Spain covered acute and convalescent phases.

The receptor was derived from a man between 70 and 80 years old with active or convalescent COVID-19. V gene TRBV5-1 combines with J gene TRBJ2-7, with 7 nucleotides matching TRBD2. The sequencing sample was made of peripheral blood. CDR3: CASSGGDGRAYEQYF. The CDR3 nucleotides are TGCGCCAGCAGCGGGGGGGACGGCCGCGCCTACGAGCAGTACTTC.